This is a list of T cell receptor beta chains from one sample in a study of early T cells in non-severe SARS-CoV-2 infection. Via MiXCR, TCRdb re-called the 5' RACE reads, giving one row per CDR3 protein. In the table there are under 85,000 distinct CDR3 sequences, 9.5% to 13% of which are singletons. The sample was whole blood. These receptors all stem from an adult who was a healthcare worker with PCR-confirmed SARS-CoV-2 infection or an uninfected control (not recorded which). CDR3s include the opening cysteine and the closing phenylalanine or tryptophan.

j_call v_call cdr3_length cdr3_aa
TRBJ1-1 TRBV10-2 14 CASSEVTVNTEAFF
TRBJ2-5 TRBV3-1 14 CASSQEAGQETQYF
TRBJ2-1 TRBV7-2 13 CASSLGGPREQFF
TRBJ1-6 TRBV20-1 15 CSAQFPDRSHSPLHF
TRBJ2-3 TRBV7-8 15 CASSWLAAKTDTQYF
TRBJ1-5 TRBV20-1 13 CSANRVGDQPQHF
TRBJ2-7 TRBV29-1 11 CSGGEVRGQYF
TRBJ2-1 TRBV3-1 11 CASSREDEQFF
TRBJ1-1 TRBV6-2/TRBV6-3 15 CASRRDRGQGTEAFF
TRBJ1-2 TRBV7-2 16 CASSFGGLPANYGYTF
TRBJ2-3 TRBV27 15 CASSLVQGLTDTQYF
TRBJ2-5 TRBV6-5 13 CASSRNPTRTQYF
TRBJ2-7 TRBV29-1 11 CSVRTLYEQYF
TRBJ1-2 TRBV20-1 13 CSARYTAARGYTF
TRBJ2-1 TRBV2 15 CASSERTSSYNEQFF
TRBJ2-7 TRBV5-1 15 CASSLEGQGKNEQYF
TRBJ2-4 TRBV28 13 CASTGSFLNIQYF
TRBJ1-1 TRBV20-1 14 CSASTGWANTEAFF
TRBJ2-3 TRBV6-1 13 CASTGQPMDTQYF
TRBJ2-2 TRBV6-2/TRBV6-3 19 CAIPHQSSGRAKNTGELFF
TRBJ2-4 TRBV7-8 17 CASSLLGTVIAKNIQYF
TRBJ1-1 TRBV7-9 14 CASSFEGPTAEAFF
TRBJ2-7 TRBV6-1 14 CASNWDSSSYEQYF
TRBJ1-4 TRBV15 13 CATSSGGNEKLFF
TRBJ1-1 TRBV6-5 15 CASSYSKGQNTEAFF
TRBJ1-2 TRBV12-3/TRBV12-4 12 CASSQPGQSYTF
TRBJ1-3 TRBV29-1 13 CSVGSFGGNTIYF
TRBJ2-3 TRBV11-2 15 CASSLRTFDTDTQYF